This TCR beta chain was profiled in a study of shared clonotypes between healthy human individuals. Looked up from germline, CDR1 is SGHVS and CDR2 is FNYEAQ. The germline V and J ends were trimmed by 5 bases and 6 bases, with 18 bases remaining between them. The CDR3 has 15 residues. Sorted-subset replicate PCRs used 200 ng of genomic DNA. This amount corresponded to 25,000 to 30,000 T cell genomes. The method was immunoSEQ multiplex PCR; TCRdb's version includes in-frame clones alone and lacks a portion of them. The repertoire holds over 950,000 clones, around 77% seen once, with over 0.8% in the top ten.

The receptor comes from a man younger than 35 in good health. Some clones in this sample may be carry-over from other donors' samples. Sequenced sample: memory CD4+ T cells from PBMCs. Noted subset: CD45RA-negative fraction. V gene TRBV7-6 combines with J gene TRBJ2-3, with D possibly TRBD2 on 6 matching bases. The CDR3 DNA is TGTGCCAGCAGCCCGAGTGGGGAGCTAGCGGATACGCAGTATTTT. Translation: CASSPSGELADTQYF.